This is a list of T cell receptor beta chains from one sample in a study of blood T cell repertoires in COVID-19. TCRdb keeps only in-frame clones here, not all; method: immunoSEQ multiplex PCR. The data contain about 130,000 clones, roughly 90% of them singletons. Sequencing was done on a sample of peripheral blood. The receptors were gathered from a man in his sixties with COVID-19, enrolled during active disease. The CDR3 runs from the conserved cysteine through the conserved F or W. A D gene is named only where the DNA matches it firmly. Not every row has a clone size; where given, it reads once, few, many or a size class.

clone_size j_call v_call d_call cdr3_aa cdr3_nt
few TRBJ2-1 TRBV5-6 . CASSLVGGTSDEQFF TGTGCCAGCAGCTTGGTAGGCGGGACGTCGGATGAGCAGTTCTTC
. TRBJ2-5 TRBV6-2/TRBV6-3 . CASSYAGQTQETQYF TGTGCCAGCAGTTACGCGGGACAGACACAAGAGACCCAGTACTTC
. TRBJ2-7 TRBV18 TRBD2 CASSPGFSGGQEQYF TGTGCCAGCTCACCAGGATTCTCGGGGGGGCAGGAGCAGTACTTC
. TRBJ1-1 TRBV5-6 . CASSRLSGTEAFF TGTGCCAGCAGCCGGTTATCGGGGACTGAAGCTTTCTTT
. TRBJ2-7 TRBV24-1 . CASTGEQYF TGTGCCTCCACGGGTGAGCAGTACTTC
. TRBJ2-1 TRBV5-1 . CASSPREAGRAPYNEQFF TGCGCCAGCAGCCCGCGCGAGGCCGGGAGAGCCCCCTACAATGAGCAGTTCTTC
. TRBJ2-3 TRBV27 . CASSFGGRTDTQYF TGTGCCAGCAGTTTCGGCGGTCGCACAGATACGCAGTATTTT
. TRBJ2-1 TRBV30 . CAWAVERQFF TGTGCCTGGGCCGTTGAGCGGCAGTTCTTC
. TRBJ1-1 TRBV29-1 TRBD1 CSVRTGGTEAFF TGCAGCGTACGGACAGGGGGGACTGAAGCTTTCTTT
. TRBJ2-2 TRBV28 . CASSLYRENTGELFF TGTGCCAGCAGTTTGTACCGGGAGAACACCGGGGAGCTGTTTTTT
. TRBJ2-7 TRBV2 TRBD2 CASSERTSGSGEQYF TGTGCCAGCAGTGAACGGACTAGCGGGAGTGGCGAGCAGTACTTC
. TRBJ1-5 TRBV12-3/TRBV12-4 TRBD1 CASNDRGGQPQHF TGTGCCAGCAATGACAGGGGAGGTCAGCCCCAGCATTTT
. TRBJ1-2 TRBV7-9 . CASSLAGAGNYGYTF TGTGCCAGCAGCTTAGCGGGGGCTGGCAACTATGGCTACACCTTC
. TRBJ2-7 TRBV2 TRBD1 CASSEDGTVSYEQYF TGTGCCAGCAGTGAAGACGGGACAGTCTCCTACGAGCAGTACTTC
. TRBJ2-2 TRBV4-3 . CASSGGAAGELFF TGCGCCAGCAGCGGAGGGGCGGCCGGGGAGCTGTTTTTT
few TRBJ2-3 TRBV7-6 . CASSPREPDTQYF TGTGCCAGCAGCCCCAGGGAACCGGATACGCAGTATTTT
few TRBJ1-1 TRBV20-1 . CSASLLSEAFF TGCAGTGCTAGTCTCTTGTCTGAAGCTTTCTTT
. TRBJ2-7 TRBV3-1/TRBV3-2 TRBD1 CASSQEETGRDSYEQYF TGTGCCAGCAGCCAAGAGGAGACAGGGCGAGACTCCTACGAGCAGTACTTC
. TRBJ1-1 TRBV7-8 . CASSLNSLPNTEAFF TGTGCCAGCAGCTTGAACTCCCTCCCCAACACTGAAGCTTTCTTT
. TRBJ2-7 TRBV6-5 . CAILDGGYEQYF TGTGCCATCCTCGACGGAGGCTACGAGCAGTACTTC
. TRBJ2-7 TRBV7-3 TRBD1 CASWDSFFYEQYF TGTGCCAGTTGGGACAGCTTCTTCTACGAGCAGTACTTC
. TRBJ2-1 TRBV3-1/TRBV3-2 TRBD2 CASSPTGGLDGFEYNEQFF TGTGCCAGCAGCCCCACCGGGGGACTAGATGGTTTCGAGTACAATGAGCAGTTCTTC
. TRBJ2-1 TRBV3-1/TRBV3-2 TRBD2 CASSQVGGGYNEQFF TGTGCCAGCAGCCAAGTTGGGGGAGGGTACAATGAGCAGTTCTTC
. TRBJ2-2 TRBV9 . CASSVVGGDTGELFF TGTGCCAGCAGCGTAGTGGGCGGGGACACCGGGGAGCTGTTTTTT
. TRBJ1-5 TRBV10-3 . CAISPGTGVDGHQPQHF TGTGCCATCAGTCCGGGGACGGGGGTTGACGGTCATCAGCCCCAGCATTTT
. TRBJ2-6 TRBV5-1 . CASSFSTGSGANVLTF TGCGCCAGCAGCTTTTCGACGGGCTCTGGGGCCAACGTCCTGACTTTC
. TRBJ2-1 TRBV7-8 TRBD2 CASSPEGLAALNEQFF TGTGCCAGCAGCCCGGAAGGACTAGCGGCCCTTAATGAGCAGTTCTTC
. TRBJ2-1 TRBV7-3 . CASSLFGSDSSYNEQFF TGTGCCAGCAGCTTATTCGGGAGCGATAGCTCCTACAATGAGCAGTTCTTC
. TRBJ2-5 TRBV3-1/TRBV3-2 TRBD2 CASSQEGLASYF TGTGCCAGCAGCCAAGAAGGACTAGCGTCATACTTC
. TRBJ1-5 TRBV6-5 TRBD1 CASTSGQGSGQPQHF TGTGCCAGCACTTCGGGACAGGGGAGTGGACAGCCCCAGCATTTT
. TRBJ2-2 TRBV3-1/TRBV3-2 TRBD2 CASSQKGLAIKGGTGELFF TGTGCCAGCAGCCAAAAAGGACTAGCGATAAAAGGGGGCACCGGGGAGCTGTTTTTT
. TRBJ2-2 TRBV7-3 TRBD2 CASSLTRETGELFF TGTGCCAGCAGCTTAACGCGGGAGACCGGGGAGCTGTTTTTT
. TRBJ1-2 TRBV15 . CATSRVIQGYYGYTF TGTGCCACCAGCAGAGTTATACAGGGTTACTATGGCTACACCTTC
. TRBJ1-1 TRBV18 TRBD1 CASSLTGPGENTEAFF TGTGCCAGCTCACTGACAGGGCCGGGGGAAAACACTGAAGCTTTCTTT
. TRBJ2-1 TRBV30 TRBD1 CAWSASTGGGYNEQFF TGTGCCTGGAGTGCCTCAACAGGGGGCGGTTACAATGAGCAGTTCTTC
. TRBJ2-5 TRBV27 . CASSQHPRETQYF TGTGCCAGCAGTCAACATCCGAGGGAGACCCAGTACTTC
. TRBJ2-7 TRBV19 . CASSIAGESSEQYF TGTGCCAGTAGTATCGCAGGGGAAAGCTCCGAGCAGTACTTC
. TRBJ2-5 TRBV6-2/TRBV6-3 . CASSLPGADPGTQYF TGTGCCAGCAGTTTACCTGGGGCGGACCCAGGGACCCAGTACTTC
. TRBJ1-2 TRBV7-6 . CASSPDGGGDYGYTF TGTGCCAGCAGCCCCGACGGGGGTGGTGACTATGGCTACACCTTC
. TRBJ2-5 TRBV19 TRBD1 CASSKQGVQTQYF TGTGCCAGTAGTAAACAGGGGGTACAGACCCAGTACTTC
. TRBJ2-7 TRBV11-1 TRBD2 CASSFAAGSSYEQYF TGTGCCAGCAGCTTTGCAGCGGGAAGCTCCTACGAGCAGTACTTC
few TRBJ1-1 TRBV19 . CASSILSEAFF TGTGCCAGTAGTATCCTCTCCGAAGCTTTCTTT
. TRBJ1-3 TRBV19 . CATADPLSGNTIYF TGTGCCACCGCGGATCCTCTCTCTGGAAACACCATATATTTT
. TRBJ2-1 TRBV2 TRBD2 CASSEGLAGVNEQFF TGTGCCAGCAGTGAAGGGCTAGCGGGAGTAAATGAGCAGTTCTTC